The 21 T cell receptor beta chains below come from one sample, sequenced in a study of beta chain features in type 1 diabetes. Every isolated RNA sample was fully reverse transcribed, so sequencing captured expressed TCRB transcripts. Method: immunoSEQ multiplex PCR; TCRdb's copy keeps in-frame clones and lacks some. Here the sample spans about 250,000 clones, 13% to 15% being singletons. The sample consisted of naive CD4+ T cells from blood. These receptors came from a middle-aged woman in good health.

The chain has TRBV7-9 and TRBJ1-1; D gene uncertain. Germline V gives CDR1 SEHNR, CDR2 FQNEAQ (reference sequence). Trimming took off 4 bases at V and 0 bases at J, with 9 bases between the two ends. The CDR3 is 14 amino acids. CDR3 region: CASSSWGVNTEAFF. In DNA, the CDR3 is TGTGCCAGCAGCTCCTGGGGAGTGAACACTGAAGCTTTCTTT.

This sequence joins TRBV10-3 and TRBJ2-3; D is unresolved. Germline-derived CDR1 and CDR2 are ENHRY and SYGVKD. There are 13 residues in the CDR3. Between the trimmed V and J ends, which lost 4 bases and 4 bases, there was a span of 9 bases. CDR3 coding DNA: TGTGCCATCAGTGCGGGTGTGGCAGATACGCAGTATTTT. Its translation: CAISAGVADTQYF.

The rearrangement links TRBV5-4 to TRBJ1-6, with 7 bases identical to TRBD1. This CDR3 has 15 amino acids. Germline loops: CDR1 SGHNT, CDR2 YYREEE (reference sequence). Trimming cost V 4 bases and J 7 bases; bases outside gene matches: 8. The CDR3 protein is CASSARQGANSPLHF. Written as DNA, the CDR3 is TGTGCCAGCAGCGCCCGACAGGGAGCAAATTCACCCCTCCACTTT.

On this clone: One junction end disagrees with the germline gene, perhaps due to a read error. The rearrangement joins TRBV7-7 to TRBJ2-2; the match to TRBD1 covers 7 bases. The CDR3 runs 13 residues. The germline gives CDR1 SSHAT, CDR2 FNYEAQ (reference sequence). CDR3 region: CASSRTGLGELFF. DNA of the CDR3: TGTGCTAGCAGCCGGACAGGCCTCGGGGAGCTGTTTTTT.

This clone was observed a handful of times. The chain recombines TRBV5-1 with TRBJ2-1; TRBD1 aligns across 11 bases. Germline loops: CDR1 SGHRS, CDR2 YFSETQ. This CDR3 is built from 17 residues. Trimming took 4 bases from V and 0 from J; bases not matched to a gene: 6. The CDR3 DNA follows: TGCGCCAGCAGCACCCGGACAGGGGGCACCTCCTACAATGAGCAGTTCTTC. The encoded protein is CASSTRTGGTSYNEQFF.

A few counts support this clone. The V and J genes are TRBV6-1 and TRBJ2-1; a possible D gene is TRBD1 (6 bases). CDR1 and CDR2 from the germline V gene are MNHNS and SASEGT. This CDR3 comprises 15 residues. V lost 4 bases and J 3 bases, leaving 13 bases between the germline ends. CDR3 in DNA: TGTGCCAGCAGTGCTTCAGGGGAGTACTACAATGAGCAGTTCTTC. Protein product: CASSASGEYYNEQFF.

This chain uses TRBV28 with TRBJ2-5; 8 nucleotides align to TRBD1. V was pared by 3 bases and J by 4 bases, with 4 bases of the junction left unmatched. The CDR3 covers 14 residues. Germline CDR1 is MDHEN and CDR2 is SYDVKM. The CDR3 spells CASSLTGEGETQYF. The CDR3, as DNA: TGTGCCAGCAGTTTGACAGGGGAAGGAGAGACCCAGTACTTC.

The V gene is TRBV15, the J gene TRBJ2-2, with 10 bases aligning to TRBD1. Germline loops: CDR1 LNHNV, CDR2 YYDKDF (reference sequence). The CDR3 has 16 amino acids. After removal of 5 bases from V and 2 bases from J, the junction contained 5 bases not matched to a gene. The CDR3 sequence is CATSAGDRGNTGELFF. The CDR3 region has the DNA TGTGCCACCAGCGCCGGGGACAGGGGAAACACCGGGGAGCTGTTTTTT.

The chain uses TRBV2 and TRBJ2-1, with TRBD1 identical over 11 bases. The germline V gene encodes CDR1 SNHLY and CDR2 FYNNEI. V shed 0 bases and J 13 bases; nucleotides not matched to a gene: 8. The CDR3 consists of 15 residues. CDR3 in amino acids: CASSEARGQGARQFF. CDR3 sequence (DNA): TGTGCCAGCAGTGAAGCGCGAGGACAGGGGGCGAGACAGTTCTTC.

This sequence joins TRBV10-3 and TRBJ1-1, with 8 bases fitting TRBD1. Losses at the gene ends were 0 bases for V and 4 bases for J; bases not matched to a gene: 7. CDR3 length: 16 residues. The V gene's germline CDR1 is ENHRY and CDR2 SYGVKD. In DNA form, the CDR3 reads TGTGCCATCAGTGAGTCAAGCCTCACAGGGGGCACTGAAGCTTTCTTT. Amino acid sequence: CAISESSLTGGTEAFF.

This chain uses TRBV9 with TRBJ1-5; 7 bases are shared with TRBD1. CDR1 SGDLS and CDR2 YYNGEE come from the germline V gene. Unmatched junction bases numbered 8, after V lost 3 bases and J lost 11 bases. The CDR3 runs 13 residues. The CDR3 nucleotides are TGTGCCAGCAGCGCCCAAGCAGGGGGTACCCAGCATTTT. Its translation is CASSAQAGGTQHF.

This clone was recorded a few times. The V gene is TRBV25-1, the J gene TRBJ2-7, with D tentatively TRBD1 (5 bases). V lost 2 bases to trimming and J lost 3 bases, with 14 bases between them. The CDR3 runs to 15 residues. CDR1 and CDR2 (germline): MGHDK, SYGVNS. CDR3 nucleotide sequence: TGTGCCAGCAGTGAAGTATGCAGGGCCAGCTACGAGCAGTACTTC. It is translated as CASSEVCRASYEQYF.

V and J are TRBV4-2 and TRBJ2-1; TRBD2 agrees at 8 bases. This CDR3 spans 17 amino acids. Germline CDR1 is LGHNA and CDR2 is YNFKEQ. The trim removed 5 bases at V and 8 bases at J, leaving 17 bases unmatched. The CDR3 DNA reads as TGTGCCAGCAGCAATCCCCTTGCGCGGGGGGCCATGTATGAGCAGTTCTTC. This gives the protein CASSNPLARGAMYEQFF.

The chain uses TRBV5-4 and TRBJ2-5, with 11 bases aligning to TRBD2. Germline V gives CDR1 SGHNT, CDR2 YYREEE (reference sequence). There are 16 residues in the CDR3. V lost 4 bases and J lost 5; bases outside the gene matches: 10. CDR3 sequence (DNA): TGTGCCAGCAGCCCCGGGACTAGCGGTACAAGGGAGACCCAGTACTTC. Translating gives CASSPGTSGTRETQYF.

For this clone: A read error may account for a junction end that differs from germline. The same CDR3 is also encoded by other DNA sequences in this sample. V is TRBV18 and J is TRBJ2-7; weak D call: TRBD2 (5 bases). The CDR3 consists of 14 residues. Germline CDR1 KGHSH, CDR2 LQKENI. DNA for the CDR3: TGTGCCAGCTCACCACCCGCCGGTGACTACGAGCAGTACTTT. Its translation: CASSPPAGDYEQYF.

CDR3 sequence: CASSQAGTGEDAEAFF. For the CDR3, the DNA is TGCGCCAGCAGCCAAGCCGGTACAGGGGAAGACGCTGAAGCTTTCTTT. The J gene is TRBJ1-1, the V gene TRBV4-1, with 7 bases that match TRBD1. The length of the CDR3 is 16 residues. Germline-derived CDR1 and CDR2 are MGHRA and YSYEKL. J lost 6 bases, V lost 1 base, and 11 bases had no gene match.

The CDR3 DNA reads TGTGCCACCAGCAGTCTCCAGGGAACCGGGGAGCTGTTTTTT. Translation gives CATSSLQGTGELFF. This chain connects TRBV15 to TRBJ2-2; D is possibly TRBD1 (5 bases). CDR1 and CDR2 from the germline V gene are LNHNV and YYDKDF (reference sequence). CDR3 length equals 14 residues. Trimming shortened V by 3 bases and J by 5 bases, and 10 bases separated the two germline ends.

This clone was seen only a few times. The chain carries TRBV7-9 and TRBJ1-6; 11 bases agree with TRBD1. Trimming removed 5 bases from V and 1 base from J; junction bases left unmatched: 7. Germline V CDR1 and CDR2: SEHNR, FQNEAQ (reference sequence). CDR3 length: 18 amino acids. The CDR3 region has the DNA TGTGCCAGCAGCCCCGGGACAGGGGGGTTGTCCTATAATTCACCCCTCCACTTT. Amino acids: CASSPGTGGLSYNSPLHF.

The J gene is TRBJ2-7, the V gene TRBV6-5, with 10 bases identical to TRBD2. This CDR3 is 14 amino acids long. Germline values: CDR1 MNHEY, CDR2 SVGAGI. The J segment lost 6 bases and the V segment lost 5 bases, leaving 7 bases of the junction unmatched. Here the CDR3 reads CASSRASGGFEQYF. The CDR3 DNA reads TGTGCCAGCAGTAGGGCTAGCGGGGGCTTCGAGCAGTACTTC.

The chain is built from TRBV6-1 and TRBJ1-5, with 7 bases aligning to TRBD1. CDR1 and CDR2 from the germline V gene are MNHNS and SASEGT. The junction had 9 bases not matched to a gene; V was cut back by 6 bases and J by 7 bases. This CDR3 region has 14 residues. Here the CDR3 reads CASRGRQGGQPQHF. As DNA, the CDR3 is TGTGCCAGCAGGGGGAGACAGGGTGGACAGCCCCAGCATTTT.

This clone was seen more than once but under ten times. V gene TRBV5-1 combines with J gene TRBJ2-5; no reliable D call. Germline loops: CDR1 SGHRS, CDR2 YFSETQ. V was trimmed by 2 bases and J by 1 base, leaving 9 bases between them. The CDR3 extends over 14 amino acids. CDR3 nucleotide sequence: TGCGCCAGCAGCTTTTTGACGGGCCAAGAGACCCAGTACTTC. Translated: CASSFLTGQETQYF.